This T cell receptor (beta chain) was captured by sequencing in a study of T-cell reconstitution after alpha-beta-depleted transplantation in children. Researchers prepared the TCRbeta library using unique molecular identifiers, the study reports. Each CDR3 protein is one row after TCRdb ran MiXCR on the PCR reads. Among some 500,000 distinct CDR3 sequences listed, around 19% were seen once. This CDR3 is built from 12 residues. After removal of 6 bases from V and 12 bases from J, the junction contained 11 bases not matched to a gene. Germline V gives CDR1 SQVTM, CDR2 ANQGSEA. This clonotype was found a few times.

The chain couples TRBV29-1 to TRBJ2-1, with TRBD1 identical over 7 bases. This specimen was PBMCs from the stem cell graft donor, taken from the stem cell graft. This clonotype was sampled from a human donor who donated a stem cell graft to a child with acute lymphoblastic leukemia. The CDR3 reads CSVIQGLGLQFF. The CDR3 DNA is TGCAGCGTGATACAGGGGTTGGGCCTGCAGTTCTTC.